This is a list of T cell receptor beta chains from one sample in a study of beta chain features in type 1 diabetes. Profiling relied on immunoSEQ multiplex PCR, and the TCRdb table lists in-frame clones only, not all of them. Of roughly 180,000 clones in the sample, 7.8% are singletons; the top ten hold around 0.9%. What was sequenced was central memory CD4+ T cells from blood. The receptors originated from a woman aged 40 to 50 with type 1 diabetes. Each CDR3 is given with its conserved first and last residue. The D gene is left open where the match is weak. Rows give clone size only sometimes, using once, few, many, or a class for an expanded clone.

v_gene: TRBV11-2; j_gene: TRBJ2-1; abundance: few; d_gene: .; len: 14; CDR3nt: TGTGCCAGCAGCTTAGATGAGCCCTACAATGAGCAGTTCTTC; CDR3aa: CASSLDEPYNEQFF
v_gene: TRBV29-1; j_gene: TRBJ2-7; abundance: few; d_gene: TRBD1; len: 13; CDR3nt: TGCAGCGTTGTTGAGACAGGGGGCTACGAGCAGTACTTC; CDR3aa: CSVVETGGYEQYF
v_gene: TRBV7-2; j_gene: TRBJ2-3; abundance: .; d_gene: TRBD1; len: 15; CDR3nt: TGTGCCAGCAGCTTTAAGGGGGCTATCACAGATACGCAGTATTTT; CDR3aa: CASSFKGAITDTQYF
v_gene: TRBV5-1; j_gene: TRBJ2-5; abundance: .; d_gene: .; len: 14; CDR3nt: TGCGCCAGCAGCTTGCCAGGGATACAAGAGACCCAGTACTTC; CDR3aa: CASSLPGIQETQYF
v_gene: TRBV19; j_gene: TRBJ2-5; abundance: .; d_gene: .; len: 15; CDR3nt: TGTGCCAGTAGCAACGCCGGGGACTCCGATCGGACCCAGTACTTC; CDR3aa: CASSNAGDSDRTQYF
v_gene: TRBV30; j_gene: TRBJ1-2; abundance: .; d_gene: TRBD1; len: 16; CDR3nt: TGTGCCTGGAGTCGGGCAGGGGGGAACCCCAACTATGGCTACACCTTC; CDR3aa: CAWSRAGGNPNYGYTF
v_gene: TRBV5-1; j_gene: TRBJ2-3; abundance: few; d_gene: .; len: 14; CDR3nt: TGCGCCAGCTCGGGGGTAGCCGGGGCAGATACGCAGTATTTT; CDR3aa: CASSGVAGADTQYF
v_gene: TRBV27; j_gene: TRBJ2-4; abundance: few; d_gene: .; len: 13; CDR3nt: TGTGCCAGCAGTTCAGGGGCCAAAAACATTCAGTACTTC; CDR3aa: CASSSGAKNIQYF
v_gene: TRBV7-9; j_gene: TRBJ2-3; abundance: many; d_gene: .; len: 14; CDR3nt: TGTGCCAGCAGCTTCGATACTAGCACAGATACGCAGTATTTT; CDR3aa: CASSFDTSTDTQYF
v_gene: TRBV9; j_gene: TRBJ1-6; abundance: .; d_gene: .; len: 18; CDR3nt: TGTGCCAGCAGCGTAGGAATGGGGGCATCGGCCTATAATTCACCCCTCCACTTT; CDR3aa: CASSVGMGASAYNSPLHF
v_gene: TRBV20-1; j_gene: TRBJ1-1; abundance: .; d_gene: .; len: 11; CDR3nt: TGCAGTGCCAAGGGGTACACTGAAGCTTTCTTT; CDR3aa: CSAKGYTEAFF
v_gene: TRBV7-9; j_gene: TRBJ2-1; abundance: few; d_gene: .; len: 16; CDR3nt: TGTGCCAGCATCTCGGAGGGGTTTAGCTCCTACAATGAGCAGTTCTTC; CDR3aa: CASISEGFSSYNEQFF
v_gene: TRBV7-3; j_gene: TRBJ1-1; abundance: .; d_gene: .; len: 14; CDR3nt: TGTGCCAGCAGCCCATCGGCGGTGAACACTGAAGCTTTCTTT; CDR3aa: CASSPSAVNTEAFF
v_gene: TRBV18; j_gene: TRBJ2-7; abundance: many; d_gene: .; len: 14; CDR3nt: TGTGCCAGCTCACAATCAGGTCAAGCCTACGAGCAGTACTTC; CDR3aa: CASSQSGQAYEQYF
v_gene: TRBV5-4; j_gene: TRBJ2-3; abundance: few; d_gene: TRBD1; len: 15; CDR3nt: TGTGCCAGCAGCTTGGACAGGGGAGATCAAGATACGCAGTATTTT; CDR3aa: CASSLDRGDQDTQYF
v_gene: TRBV28; j_gene: TRBJ2-7; abundance: few; d_gene: TRBD1; len: 14; CDR3nt: TGTGCCAGCAGGGGACAGGGAAGCAGGTACGAGCAGTACTTC; CDR3aa: CASRGQGSRYEQYF
v_gene: TRBV7-2; j_gene: TRBJ2-1; abundance: .; d_gene: .; len: 13; CDR3nt: TGTGCCAGCAGCTTACCCGGGGGTGGTGAGCAGTTCTTC; CDR3aa: CASSLPGGGEQFF
v_gene: TRBV6-5; j_gene: TRBJ2-7; abundance: few; d_gene: .; len: 15; CDR3nt: TGTGCCAGCAGTTACTCAACAGGGCGCGCCTACGAGCAGTACTTC; CDR3aa: CASSYSTGRAYEQYF
v_gene: TRBV18; j_gene: TRBJ1-1; abundance: few; d_gene: .; len: 13; CDR3nt: TGTGCCAGCTCATCTTTCAGGAACACTGAAGCTTTCTTT; CDR3aa: CASSSFRNTEAFF
v_gene: TRBV30; j_gene: TRBJ2-4; abundance: few; d_gene: TRBD2; len: 14; CDR3nt: TGTGCCTGGAGTGTACGGCGGGGGAGCGGGAGCCCTCACTTC; CDR3aa: CAWSVRRGSGSPHF
v_gene: TRBV18; j_gene: TRBJ1-6; abundance: .; d_gene: .; len: 14; CDR3nt: TGTGCCAGCTCAGGACAGTCTACGAGTTCACCCCTCCACTTT; CDR3aa: CASSGQSTSSPLHF
v_gene: TRBV4-3; j_gene: TRBJ1-4; abundance: .; d_gene: .; len: 15; CDR3nt: TGCGCCAGCAGCCAATTGTATGGAGGGAGTGAAAAACTGTTTTTT; CDR3aa: CASSQLYGGSEKLFF
v_gene: TRBV18; j_gene: TRBJ2-7; abundance: .; d_gene: .; len: 13; CDR3nt: TGTGCCAGCTCACCGGTGAGGGAATACGAGCAGTACTTC; CDR3aa: CASSPVREYEQYF
v_gene: TRBV4-3; j_gene: TRBJ2-1; abundance: many; d_gene: .; len: 17; CDR3nt: TGCGCCAGCAGCCAGAACCCGACAGGCCTTACCTACAATGAGCAGTTCTTC; CDR3aa: CASSQNPTGLTYNEQFF
v_gene: TRBV14; j_gene: TRBJ1-2; abundance: few; d_gene: .; len: 17; CDR3nt: TGTGCCAGCAGCCAAGTTCTGGCAGGCCATGGCGACTATGGCTACACCTTC; CDR3aa: CASSQVLAGHGDYGYTF
v_gene: TRBV5-6; j_gene: TRBJ2-2; abundance: .; d_gene: .; len: 13; CDR3nt: TGTGCCAGCAGCCCGGCGGGGACCGGGGAGCTGTTTTTT; CDR3aa: CASSPAGTGELFF
v_gene: TRBV7-2; j_gene: TRBJ2-7; abundance: few; d_gene: TRBD2; len: 14; CDR3nt: TGTGCCAGCAGCCTAAGCGGGAGCTCCTACGAGCAGTACTTC; CDR3aa: CASSLSGSSYEQYF
v_gene: TRBV7-2; j_gene: TRBJ1-3; abundance: .; d_gene: .; len: 14; CDR3nt: TGTGCCAGCAGCTTAGGGGTGGGCGGAAACACCATATATTTT; CDR3aa: CASSLGVGGNTIYF
v_gene: TRBV18; j_gene: TRBJ2-5; abundance: few; d_gene: TRBD1; len: 14; CDR3nt: TGTGCCAGCTCATCGGGACAGACCCAAGAGACCCAGTACTTC; CDR3aa: CASSSGQTQETQYF